This T cell receptor beta chain was identified during a study of cytomegalovirus exposure and HLA in healthy donors. Study-wide findings and caveats: Specific recognition of CMV antigens was confirmed in vitro for a few chains (all CMV-associated). Later analysis identified a missense DCLRE1C variant that was linked to TCR beta V- and J-gene trimming. As immune exposure information, only CMV serostatus was available.

Note on this clone: Its antigen is not identified.

This CDR3 is 17 amino acids long. Germline V CDR1 and CDR2: LNHDA, SQIVND (reference sequence). Trimming cost V 6 bases and J 0 bases, with 18 bases left between them. PCR employed 60 Vbeta and 13 Jbeta primers. Sequencing was performed with immunoSEQ multiplex PCR; in TCRdb, only in-frame clones are kept and a portion is missing. The table shows about 150,000 clones, with 70% to 80% occurring only once. The sequencing sample was made of PBMCs. The chain carries TRBV19 and TRBJ1-5; no firm D call. This receptor was obtained from a young man in good health and CMV-seronegative. CDR3 sequence reads: CASRGGSGAYSNQPQHF. The CDR3 DNA reads TGTGCCAGTAGGGGCGGGTCCGGCGCTTATAGCAATCAGCCCCAGCATTTT.